These 30 T cell receptor beta chains were sequenced from one sample in a study of identical twins. TCRdb re-called the 5' RACE reads through MiXCR, storing one row per CDR3 protein. The sample records 1.5 million to 2 million distinct CDR3 sequences, about 32% being singletons. Sequencing was carried out using cord blood. The receptors here all came from a newborn girl in good health.

The gene calls are TRBV6-6 and TRBJ2-5, with D tentatively TRBD2 (6 bases). This CDR3 has 14 amino acids. CDR1 and CDR2 from the germline V gene are MNHNY and SVGAGI (reference sequence). V was trimmed by 0 bases and J by 11 bases, leaving 16 bases between them. The CDR3 nucleotides are TGTGCCAGCAGTTACTCGGAGGGGTACAATGAGCAGTACTTC. This codes for CASSYSEGYNEQYF.

This clonotype was detected ten times or more. The genes are TRBV7-2 and TRBJ1-4; 7 nucleotides line up with TRBD1. This CDR3 has 16 amino acids. J gave up 0 bases and V 1 base, and 2 bases lay outside the gene matches. Per the germline V gene, CDR1 is SGHTA and CDR2 is FQGNSA. The CDR3 bases are TGTGCCAGCAGCTTAGTGCAGGGGGCAACTAATGAAAAACTGTTTTTT. Amino acid sequence: CASSLVQGATNEKLFF.

This clonotype appeared a single time. The V gene is TRBV27, the J gene TRBJ2-5, with 10 bases that match TRBD1. The CDR3 has 15 residues. The germline V gene has CDR1 MNHEY and CDR2 SMNVEV (reference sequence). V dropped 8 bases and J dropped 11; count of bases not matched to a gene: 17. The CDR3 protein is CASSRGDRGLREQYF. For the CDR3, the DNA is TGTGCCAGCTCTAGGGGTGACAGGGGGCTTAGGGAGCAGTACTTC.

This clonotype was recorded a few times. The rearrangement links TRBV6-1 to TRBJ2-3; D perhaps matches TRBD2 (6 bases). V gave up 2 bases and J gave up 2 bases, with 14 bases separating them. Germline assignment: CDR1 MNHNS and CDR2 SASEGT. CDR3 length: 16 residues. In DNA, the CDR3 is TGTGCCAGCAGTGAAAAAGCCGGGGGAGTCACAGATACGCAGTATTTT. This translates into CASSEKAGGVTDTQYF.

The chain has TRBV6-6 and TRBJ1-1; 8 bases match TRBD1. V shed 8 bases and J 5 bases; nucleotides not matched to a gene: 7. The germline V gene has CDR1 MNHNY and CDR2 SVGAGI (reference sequence). The CDR3 length is 13 residues. The CDR3 region has the DNA TGTGCCAGCGTCCGACAGGGGCGGACTGAAGCTTTCTTT. It specifies CASVRQGRTEAFF.

Worth noting for this clonotype: One end of the junction varies from germline; a read error may be responsible. The V call is TRBV12-3 or TRBV12-4, the J call TRBJ2-4; D possibly corresponds to TRBD2 (9 bases). The length of the CDR3 is 16 residues. The CDR3 DNA follows: TGTGCCAGCAGTCCCCAGGGGGCTAGCGGGAAAAACGTTCAGTACTTC. Encoded protein: CASSPQGASGKNVQYF.

The genes are TRBV20-1 and TRBJ2-5; weak D call: TRBD1 (5 bases). The CDR3 spans 16 residues. V lost 5 bases, J lost 3 bases, and 22 bases lay in between. The germline V gene encodes CDR1 DFQATT and CDR2 SNEGSKA (reference sequence). The CDR3 loop is CSALRGVGVGEETQYF. CDR3 nucleotide sequence: TGCAGTGCTCTCCGCGGAGTAGGGGTGGGTGAAGAGACCCAGTACTTC.

The rearrangement links TRBV20-1 to TRBJ2-3, with D possibly being TRBD1 (5 bases). Trimming stripped 1 base from V and 2 bases from J, with 13 bases between. This CDR3 is built from 15 residues. The germline CDR1 and CDR2 sequences are DFQATT and SNEGSKA (reference sequence). The CDR3 coding sequence is TGCAGTGCTAGAGTGTGGGGCGGCGACACAGATACGCAGTATTTT. This gives the protein CSARVWGGDTDTQYF.

CDR3 coding DNA: TGTGCCAGCAGCACCAGGGTTCCGGCCGGCTACACCTTC. Translated, it gives CASSTRVPAGYTF. The chain joins TRBV7-8 to TRBJ1-2, with D possibly matching TRBD1 (5 bases). V dropped 5 bases and J dropped 8 bases, with 15 bases sitting between them. This CDR3 is built from 13 residues. Germline CDR1 and CDR2: SGHVS and FQNEAQ.

The chain carries TRBV6-2 or TRBV6-3 and TRBJ2-1, with 10 bases that match TRBD2. The CDR3 extends over 18 amino acids. The J segment lost 1 base and the V segment lost 6 bases, leaving 12 bases of the junction unmatched. From germline, CDR1 is MNHEY and CDR2 SVGEGT. The chain's CDR3 is CASRYSQNSGRSYNEQFF. For the CDR3, the DNA is TGTGCCAGCAGATATTCCCAAAATAGCGGGAGGTCCTACAATGAGCAGTTCTTC.

In its sample, this clonotype was seen many times. The chain links TRBV9 to TRBJ2-3, with unresolved D. Trimming stripped 4 bases from V and 2 bases from J, with 17 bases between. Germline V gives CDR1 SGDLS, CDR2 YYNGEE. The CDR3 runs 16 residues. The CDR3 sequence: CASSPQMRTPTDTQYF. The DNA of the CDR3 is TGTGCCAGCAGCCCCCAAATGAGGACCCCCACAGATACGCAGTATTTT.

This chain connects TRBV7-2 to TRBJ2-3; either TRBD1 or TRBD2 may supply D (5 bases each). This CDR3 has 17 amino acids. Germline V CDR1 and CDR2: SGHTA, FQGNSA. Trimming pared 5 bases from V and 3 bases from J, leaving 21 bases between. CDR3 region: CASSLSPAGRRTDTQYF. Here the CDR3 DNA reads TGTGCCAGCAGCCTTAGTCCAGCAGGGAGAAGGACAGATACGCAGTATTTT.

This clonotype was seen only a few times. V and J are TRBV24-1 and TRBJ1-1; 7 bases align to TRBD1. Germline loops: CDR1 KGHDR, CDR2 SFDVKD. Losses at the gene ends were 3 bases for V and 1 base for J; bases not matched to a gene: 4. The CDR3 length is 15 residues. The CDR3 is CATSDGGQPNTEAFF. The CDR3 bases are TGTGCCACCAGTGATGGGGGACAGCCGAACACTGAAGCTTTCTTT.

This sequence joins TRBV12-3 or TRBV12-4 and TRBJ1-2; D possibly corresponds to TRBD1 (6 bases). This CDR3 comprises 15 residues. V was pared by 5 bases and J by 2 bases, with 15 bases between. In DNA form, the CDR3 reads TGTGCCAGCAGTGTCACAGGGAACCCGAACTATGGCTACACCTTC. This encodes CASSVTGNPNYGYTF.

The chain links TRBV7-9 to TRBJ2-3; tentatively, D is TRBD2 (6 bases). Per germline, CDR1 SEHNR and CDR2 FQNEAQ (reference sequence). Trimming cost V 5 bases and J 2 bases, with 14 bases left between them. The CDR3 consists of 15 residues. The CDR3 region is CASSPGVGFTDTQYF. The CDR3, as DNA: TGTGCCAGCAGCCCGGGGGTCGGTTTCACAGATACGCAGTATTTT.

This rearrangement joins TRBV28 to TRBJ2-3; the match to TRBD2 covers 10 bases. The length of the CDR3 is 16 residues. V lost 8 bases, J lost 5 bases, and 13 bases stayed unmatched. Germline CDR1 MDHEN, CDR2 SYDVKM. The CDR3 region is CASSPFRAGGLDTQYF. The CDR3 DNA follows: TGTGCCAGCTCCCCTTTCAGAGCGGGAGGGTTAGATACGCAGTATTTT.

The chain combines TRBV7-6 with TRBJ2-7; 12 positions match TRBD2. Trimming removed 0 bases from V and 0 bases from J; junction bases left unmatched: 9. CDR3 length equals 19 residues. Germline V lookup: CDR1 SGHVS, CDR2 FNYEAQ. The CDR3 reads CASSLAASGGASFSYEQYF. CDR3 sequence (DNA): TGTGCCAGCAGCTTAGCGGCTAGCGGGGGGGCCTCATTCTCCTACGAGCAGTACTTC.

The chain joins TRBV7-6 to TRBJ1-1; TRBD1 aligns across 10 bases. Unmatched junction bases numbered 4, after V lost 4 bases and J lost 11 bases. This CDR3 spans 12 amino acids. From germline, CDR1 is SGHVS and CDR2 FNYEAQ. DNA of the CDR3: TGTGCCAGCAGCTCCCAGGGACAGGGGGCTTTCTTT. Translating gives CASSSQGQGAFF. Full variable domain (remainder filled in from reference TRBV7-6 and TRBJ1-1): GAGVSQSPRYKVTKRGQDVALRCDPISGHVSLYWYRQALGQGPEFLTYFNYEAQQDKSGLPNDRFSAERPEGSISTLTIQRTEQRDSAMYRCASSSQGQGAFFGQGTRLTVV.

V usage is TRBV3-1 and J usage is TRBJ2-1; TRBD1 matches at 8 bases. CDR3 length: 18 residues. CDR1 and CDR2 (germline): LGHDT, YNNKEL (reference sequence). V was clipped by 0 bases and J by 1 base; unmatched bases: 8. The CDR3 here is CASSQDPPGQGSYNEQFF. The CDR3 DNA reads TGTGCCAGCAGCCAAGATCCTCCCGGACAGGGTTCCTACAATGAGCAGTTCTTC.

This clonotype occurred a few times. This sequence joins TRBV20-1 and TRBJ1-1; perhaps TRBD1 as D (6 bases). Germline V CDR1 and CDR2: DFQATT, SNEGSKA (reference sequence). This CDR3 has 13 residues. V was shortened by 5 bases and J by 1 base, with 11 bases between the two germline ends. CDR3 nucleotides: TGCAGTGCTTCCGGGACACCGAACACTGAAGCTTTCTTT. Residues: CSASGTPNTEAFF.

J is TRBJ1-2 and V is TRBV2; D ambiguous. V lost 4 bases and J 4 bases, leaving 10 bases between the germline ends. Looked up from germline, CDR1 is SNHLY and CDR2 is FYNNEI. This CDR3 has 13 residues. CDR3 bases: TGTGCCAGCAGTGTTGTGACTTCCTATGGCTACACCTTC. Its translation: CASSVVTSYGYTF. The full variable domain, completed using reference TRBV2 and TRBJ1-2, is EPEVTQTPSHQVTQMGQEVILRCVPISNHLYFYWYRQILGQKVEFLVSFYNNEISEKSEIFDDQFSVERPDGSNFTLKIRSTKLEDSAMYFCASSVVTSYGYTFGSGTRLTVV.

This clonotype was observed a single time. The V call is TRBV12-3 or TRBV12-4, the J call TRBJ2-7, with TRBD2 as a possible D gene (5 bases). The CDR3 consists of 12 residues. V was cut by 2 bases and J by 7 bases, with 9 bases left in between. The CDR3 region is CASSLIAPEQYF. CDR3 nucleotide sequence: TGTGCCAGCAGTTTAATAGCGCCTGAGCAGTACTTC.

This clonotype occurred a few times. J is TRBJ2-5 and V is TRBV28; D uncertain. V lost 6 bases and J lost 2, with 13 bases in between. From germline, CDR1 is MDHEN and CDR2 SYDVKM. CDR3 length equals 14 residues. The CDR3 loop reads CASRSFWRQETQYF. The CDR3 bases are TGTGCCAGCAGGTCATTTTGGCGGCAAGAGACCCAGTACTTC. Full variable domain (remainder filled in from reference TRBV28 and TRBJ2-5): DVKVTQSSRYLVKRTGEKVFLECVQDMDHENMFWYRQDPGLGLRLIYFSYDVKMKEKGDIPEGYSVSREKKERFSLILESASTNQTSMYLCASRSFWRQETQYFGPGTRLLVL.

In this sample, this clonotype turned up a few times. This rearrangement joins TRBV16 to TRBJ1-4; no definite D call. From germline, CDR1 is KGHSY and CDR2 FQNENV. V was shortened by 1 base and J by 6 bases, with 3 bases between the two germline ends. CDR3 length: 12 residues. CDR3 nucleotide sequence: TGTGCCAGCAGCCAATGGCATGAAAAACTGTTTTTT. It is translated as CASSQWHEKLFF.

V and J are TRBV5-1 and TRBJ2-1; the D gene could be TRBD1 or TRBD2 (5 bases each). There are 15 residues in the CDR3. V lost 2 bases, J lost 0 bases, and 9 bases lay in between. CDR1 and CDR2 (germline): SGHRS, YFSETQ. In DNA, the CDR3 is TGCGCCAGCAGCTTCGAGGGGAGCTCCTACAATGAGCAGTTCTTC. This codes for CASSFEGSSYNEQFF.

CDR3 coding DNA: TGTGCCAGCAGTTACTTCCACGGGGGGCGGGAGCAGTTCTTC. As protein: CASSYFHGGREQFF. This chain joins TRBV6-6 and TRBJ2-1; weak D call: TRBD2 (7 bases). Germline V gene lookup returns CDR1 MNHNY and CDR2 SVGAGI (reference sequence). The ends were cut back, 1 base at V and 10 bases at J, with 14 bases in the middle. CDR3 length: 14 amino acids.

The chain recombines TRBV2 with TRBJ2-2; D not certain. The CDR3 consists of 15 residues. Germline V lookup: CDR1 SNHLY, CDR2 FYNNEI. Trimming removed 6 bases from V and 0 bases from J, with 11 bases in between. The CDR3 reads CASRSSAANTGELFF. CDR3 nucleotide sequence: TGTGCCAGCAGGTCAAGTGCCGCGAACACCGGGGAGCTGTTTTTT.

This clonotype has only a few counts. DNA for the CDR3: TGCAGTGCTAGGGGAATTAGCGCCTCCTACAATGAGCAGTTCTTC. Translated: CSARGISASYNEQFF. The rearrangement uses TRBV20-1 and TRBJ2-1; weak D call: TRBD2 (5 bases). The V end lost 3 bases, the J end lost 0 bases, and 12 bases lay between the germline ends. The CDR3 sequence is 15 residues long. Per germline, CDR1 DFQATT and CDR2 SNEGSKA (reference sequence).

V usage is TRBV5-1 and J usage is TRBJ1-6; perhaps TRBD1 as D (6 bases). There are 16 residues in the CDR3. Germline V CDR1 and CDR2: SGHRS, YFSETQ. Trimming left V 4 bases short and J 3 bases short, with 14 bases between. The CDR3 is CASSVQGGDYNSPLHF. DNA of the CDR3: TGCGCCAGCAGCGTACAGGGAGGGGACTATAATTCACCCCTCCACTTT.

The chain uses TRBV4-2 and TRBJ2-4, with D perhaps matching TRBD2 (6 bases). Germline lookup yields CDR1 LGHNA and CDR2 YNFKEQ. The CDR3 length is 17 residues. V shed 0 bases and J shed 5 bases, with 17 bases lying between them. The CDR3 loop reads CASSQDQGLTLQNIQYF. Here the CDR3 DNA reads TGTGCCAGCAGCCAAGATCAAGGACTAACTCTGCAAAACATTCAGTACTTC.